A selection of T cell receptor beta chains follows, all from one sample in a study of cytotoxic CD8 clonotypes in ibrutinib-treated CLL. Clones were read by immunoSEQ multiplex PCR, and TCRdb kept only the in-frame ones, dropping some. The sample shows around 150,000 clones, roughly 77% of them seen only once. Material: PBMCs, obtained after 12 months of ibrutinib treatment. The receptors were sampled from a human donor with chronic lymphocytic leukemia. CDR3s include the opening cysteine and the closing phenylalanine or tryptophan. A D gene is named only where the DNA matches it firmly. A row's size may be missing; if present it is once, few, many or a size class.

D	J	V	size	DNA	CDR3
-	TRBJ2-5	TRBV7-9	-	TGTGCCAGCAGCCCCCCAGGGGGGTGGGTGGAGACCCAGTACTTC	CASSPPGGWVETQYF
TRBD1	TRBJ1-3	TRBV7-9	-	TGTGCCAGCAGCCCCCGGACAGGGGACCTTAGCTCTGGAAACACCATATATTTT	CASSPRTGDLSSGNTIYF
-	TRBJ1-1	TRBV27	-	TGTGCCAGCAGCCCAAGACAGGCGGCGGGCACTGAAGCTTTCTTT	CASSPRQAAGTEAFF
-	TRBJ1-3	TRBV4-3	few	TGCGCCAGCAGCCAAGAGCCGGACTCTGGAAACACCATATATTTT	CASSQEPDSGNTIYF
-	TRBJ1-5	TRBV5-8	-	TGTGCCAGCAGCTTGTATAGGGATCAGCCCCAGCATTTT	CASSLYRDQPQHF
-	TRBJ1-1	TRBV5-1	-	TGCGCCAGCCGTCTATGGTCGGCGGGGACTGAAGCTTTCTTT	CASRLWSAGTEAFF
-	TRBJ1-5	TRBV6-5	few	TGTGCCAGCAGCCGGGGGCGCGGTCAGCCCCAGCATTTT	CASSRGRGQPQHF
-	TRBJ1-1	TRBV7-2	-	TGTGCCAGCAGTTCACAGACTAACACTGAAGCTTTCTTT	CASSSQTNTEAFF
-	TRBJ2-7	TRBV28	-	TGTGCCAGCAGTATGGTTGGGGGTCCGACCTACGAGCAGTACTTC	CASSMVGGPTYEQYF
-	TRBJ2-2	TRBV15	-	TGTGCCACCAGCAGAGATTCACATTTAACCACCGGGGAGCTGTTTTTT	CATSRDSHLTTGELFF
-	TRBJ2-7	TRBV28	-	TGTGCCAGCAGTTTAGGATTTAACGAGCAGTACTTC	CASSLGFNEQYF
TRBD2	TRBJ2-1	TRBV5-6	-	TGTGCCAGCAGCTTTTCAAGCGGGGTATACAATGAGCAGTTCTTC	CASSFSSGVYNEQFF
TRBD1	TRBJ2-2	TRBV28	-	TGTGCCAGCAGTTCCGACAGGGGGCGAGCGAACACCGGGGAGCTGTTTTTT	CASSSDRGRANTGELFF
-	TRBJ1-5	TRBV4-2	-	TGTGCCAGCAGCCGCCAGGACAGAGTTAGCAATCAGCCCCAGCATTTT	CASSRQDRVSNQPQHF
TRBD1	TRBJ1-2	TRBV5-1	once	TGCGCCAGCAGCACCGACAGGGTAGAATATGGCTACACCTTC	CASSTDRVEYGYTF
-	TRBJ1-3	TRBV6-6	-	TGTGCCAGCAGTTACTTGGGACCTGGAAACACCATATATTTT	CASSYLGPGNTIYF
-	TRBJ2-7	TRBV28	-	TGTGCCAGCAGCCCCAGGCACTCCTACGAGCAGTACTTC	CASSPRHSYEQYF
TRBD1	TRBJ1-2	TRBV27	once	TGTGCCAGCAGTGCTCCAGGGGGCAATGGCTACACCTTC	CASSAPGGNGYTF
TRBD2	TRBJ2-7	TRBV11-2	-	TGTGCCAGCAGCTTAGATCCAGGGGATTATAGCGGGAGGGCCAAACGCGAGCAGTACTTC	CASSLDPGDYSGRAKREQYF
-	TRBJ1-1	TRBV6-5	-	TGTGCCAGCAGTTACGGGCTTCAATTGAACACTGAAGCTTTCTTT	CASSYGLQLNTEAFF
-	TRBJ1-1	TRBV18	-	TGTGCCAGCTCAGCCGTACAGGGAGATGAAGCTTTCTTT	CASSAVQGDEAFF
TRBD2	TRBJ2-3	TRBV5-1	-	TGCGCCAGCAGCATACTAGCGGGAGCAGATACGCAGTATTTT	CASSILAGADTQYF
-	TRBJ1-5	TRBV30	-	TGTGCCTGGAGTCGGCCCGGGAGTCAGCCCCAGCATTTT	CAWSRPGSQPQHF
-	TRBJ2-2	TRBV29-1	-	TGCAGCGTGACTCCCAACACCGGGGAGCTGTTTTTT	CSVTPNTGELFF
TRBD1	TRBJ2-4	TRBV29-1	-	TGCAGCGTTGCGAACCGGGACAGGGGGAGCATTCAGTACTTC	CSVANRDRGSIQYF
-	TRBJ2-1	TRBV28	-	TGTGCCAGCAACGAAGGGGGGCTAGCGTTTCACAATGAGCAGTTCTTC	CASNEGGLAFHNEQFF
TRBD1	TRBJ1-5	TRBV19	once	TGTGCCAGTAGAAGATTCAGGGGGAGTAGCGATCAGCCCCAGCATTTT	CASRRFRGSSDQPQHF